A selection of T cell receptor beta chains follows, all from one sample in a study of patients and donors after allogeneic stem cell transplantation. TCRdb reprocessed the RT-PCR reads with MiXCR, giving one entry per CDR3 protein. Of 160,000 or so distinct CDR3 sequences listed, nearly 25% are singletons. Sequencing was done on a sample of blood, either unsorted or a sorted T cell fraction (not recorded which). The origin of the receptors is a human donor who was either an allogeneic HSCT recipient or a stem cell or donor lymphocyte infusion donor (not recorded which). It is not recorded whose cells these are; they may come from a transplant donor. The CDR3 runs from the conserved cysteine through the conserved F or W. The D gene is left open where the match is weak. Clone size is given for some rows only: seen once, a few or many times, or a class if the clone is expanded.

abundance	v_gene	j_gene	d_gene	CDR3nt	CDR3aa
few	TRBV12-3/TRBV12-4	TRBJ2-3	-	TGTGCCAGCAGTTTCCCCCCGGGCCGCACAGATACGCAGTATTTT	CASSFPPGRTDTQYF
few	TRBV24-1	TRBJ2-3	TRBD1	TGTGCCACCAGTGATGCTACCGGGACAGGGGCCGCAGATACGCAGTATTTT	CATSDATGTGAADTQYF
-	TRBV6-1	TRBJ1-1	TRBD1	TGTGCCAGCATCTCGGACAGGGGGTTTCTGAGTAAGTTAGCTGAAGCTTTCTTT	CASISDRGFLSKLAEAFF
-	TRBV29-1	TRBJ2-1	-	TGCAGCGTTGAAGGAGGGCCCAGGGCGGATGAGCAGTTCTTC	CSVEGGPRADEQFF
few	TRBV20-1	TRBJ1-5	TRBD1	TGCAGTGCTAGAGAGACAGGGGATCAGCCCCAGCATTTT	CSARETGDQPQHF
-	TRBV5-1	TRBJ2-7	TRBD2	TGCGCCAGCAGCTTGCGCGGGGGGGCCGAGCAGTACTTC	CASSLRGGAEQYF
-	TRBV12-3/TRBV12-4	TRBJ1-2	-	TGTGCCAGCAGTCCGGACGCTAACTATGGCTACACCTTC	CASSPDANYGYTF
-	TRBV6-5	TRBJ2-2	-	TGTGCCAGCACCCTCGGGGCGACCGGGGAGCTGTTTTTT	CASTLGATGELFF
few	TRBV5-1	TRBJ2-4	-	TGCGCCAGCAGCCCCGCCAAAAACATTCAGTACTTC	CASSPAKNIQYF
-	TRBV25-1	TRBJ2-3	-	TGTGCCAGCAGTCGGGCCAGAGGATTCACAGATACGCAGTATTTT	CASSRARGFTDTQYF
-	TRBV29-1	TRBJ1-4	-	TGCAGCGTTACAGCTAATGAAAAACTGTTTTTT	CSVTANEKLFF
-	TRBV12-3/TRBV12-4	TRBJ2-7	-	TGTGCCAGCAGGACCAACAGGGTTTTGAACTCCTACGAGCAGTACTTC	CASRTNRVLNSYEQYF
many	TRBV6-4	TRBJ1-5	-	TGTGCCAGCAGTGTCCCCTGGAGGGGCAGCAATCAGCCCCAGCATTTT	CASSVPWRGSNQPQHF
-	TRBV11-1	TRBJ1-6	-	TGTGCCAGCAGCCAATATCCTCCGGGACGCTATAATTCACCCCTCCACTTT	CASSQYPPGRYNSPLHF
many	TRBV6-5	TRBJ1-2	TRBD1	TGTGCCAGCAGTTCTCAGGGACAGGGCTTCTATGGCTACACCTTC	CASSSQGQGFYGYTF
few	TRBV12-3/TRBV12-4	TRBJ1-2	-	TGTGCCAGCAGGAGTGGGGGAGGCTACACCTTC	CASRSGGGYTF
-	TRBV6-2/TRBV6-3	TRBJ1-2	-	TGTGCCAGCAGTTACTCGCCAAGCTCGGGGGCAATAGATGGCTACACCTTC	CASSYSPSSGAIDGYTF
few	TRBV7-8	TRBJ1-1	-	TGTGCCAGCAGCCTCGTACAAGGCACTGAAGCTTTCTTT	CASSLVQGTEAFF
-	TRBV20-1	TRBJ2-1	TRBD2	TGCAGTGCTAGCCTACTAGCGGGGGGCAATGAGCAGTTCTTC	CSASLLAGGNEQFF
few	TRBV20-1	TRBJ2-7	-	TGCAGTGCTAGAGGCCGGACAGTCTCCTACGAGCAGTACTTC	CSARGRTVSYEQYF
-	TRBV7-9	TRBJ2-1	-	TGTGCCAGCAGCTTAAATCAGGGAGCAAATGAGCAGTTCTTC	CASSLNQGANEQFF
-	TRBV7-3	TRBJ2-1	-	TGTGCCAGCAGCACAGACAATGAGCAGTTCTTC	CASSTDNEQFF
-	TRBV20-1	TRBJ2-3	-	TGCAGTGTCTCGACAGCGCTTACGCAGTATTTT	CSVSTALTQYF
few	TRBV29-1	TRBJ2-7	TRBD2	TGCAGCGTTGGCGGGAGCACCAGCTACGAGCAGTACTTC	CSVGGSTSYEQYF
-	TRBV5-8	TRBJ1-4	-	TGTGCCAGCAGTCAACAGGGATCAACTAATGAAAAACTGTTTTTT	CASSQQGSTNEKLFF
-	TRBV10-3	TRBJ1-2	-	TGTGCCATCAGTGTGTGGCCAAGGGGCGATAACTATGGCTACACCTTC	CAISVWPRGDNYGYTF
few	TRBV11-3	TRBJ2-5	-	TGTGCCAGCAGCTTAGATCGGGTTTTTAGCGGACACGGGACCCAGTACTTC	CASSLDRVFSGHGTQYF
-	TRBV20-1	TRBJ2-7	TRBD2	TGCAGTGCGGCTAGCGGATCCTACGAGCAGTACTTC	CSAASGSYEQYF
-	TRBV20-1	TRBJ2-7	-	TGCAGTGCTAGCGACATTAGCTCCTACGAGCAGTACTTC	CSASDISSYEQYF
-	TRBV6-5	TRBJ1-6	-	TGTGCCAGCAGTTACTCGAATTCTTCACCCCTCCACTTT	CASSYSNSSPLHF
-	TRBV14	TRBJ2-7	TRBD1	TGTGCCAGCAGCGTCCGGGACAGGGGTATCCTACCCTACGAGCAGTACTTC	CASSVRDRGILPYEQYF
few	TRBV12-3/TRBV12-4	TRBJ2-1	TRBD2	TGTGCCAGCAGTCTAGCGGGGGGCCTCTACAATGAGCAGTTCTTC	CASSLAGGLYNEQFF
few	TRBV2	TRBJ2-4	TRBD1	TGTGCCAGCAGTGAAACAGGGGCAGGGAACATTCAGTACTTC	CASSETGAGNIQYF
once	TRBV10-3	TRBJ2-3	-	TGTGCCATCAGTGAGTCCTCAGGGGATACGCAGTATTTT	CAISESSGDTQYF
-	TRBV2	TRBJ2-1	TRBD2	TGTGCCAGCAGTGAATTACGAGCGGGGGGGGCGTGGGAGCAGTTCTTC	CASSELRAGGAWEQFF
few	TRBV27	TRBJ1-3	-	TGTGCCAGCAGTTCAGACTCTGGAAACACCATATATTTT	CASSSDSGNTIYF
-	TRBV7-9	TRBJ1-6	-	TGTGCCAGCACATCGACGTGGGGAAATTCACCCCTCCACTTT	CASTSTWGNSPLHF
-	TRBV27	TRBJ2-7	-	TGTGCCAGCAGTGTTTTCGGTCCGAGAACCTACGAGCAGTACTTC	CASSVFGPRTYEQYF
-	TRBV14	TRBJ2-5	TRBD2	TGTGCCAGCAGCCATTTAGCGGGAGCCCGCGAGACCCAGTACTTC	CASSHLAGARETQYF
few	TRBV29-1	TRBJ2-2	-	TGCAGCGTTGATAAGTCCGGGGAGCTGTTTTTT	CSVDKSGELFF
many	TRBV12-3/TRBV12-4	TRBJ1-5	-	TGTGCCAGCAGCGCCCGGGACAAGTTCTGGGGTAACCAGCCCCAGCATTTT	CASSARDKFWGNQPQHF
many	TRBV29-1	TRBJ1-1	-	TGCAGCGGCGGGGGCCGAATGAACACTGAAGCTTTCTTT	CSGGGRMNTEAFF
-	TRBV7-9	TRBJ2-1	TRBD2	TGTGCCAGCAGCTTAAGCGGGAATCACTACAATGAGCAGTTCTTC	CASSLSGNHYNEQFF
-	TRBV9	TRBJ1-2	-	TGTGCCAGCAGCGTAGGTGGGGAACCTAACTATGGCTACACCTTC	CASSVGGEPNYGYTF
many	TRBV12-3/TRBV12-4	TRBJ1-5	-	TGTGCCAGCAGTGCACCCCCGGCGGATCCCCAGCATTTT	CASSAPPADPQHF
few	TRBV3-1	TRBJ2-1	-	TGTGCCAGCAGCCAGGGACTTCCCAATGAGCAGTTCTTC	CASSQGLPNEQFF
-	TRBV27	TRBJ2-7	-	TGTGCCAGCAGTTTATTGAAGGTCACGACAGCCTACGAGCAGTACTTC	CASSLLKVTTAYEQYF
-	TRBV9	TRBJ1-3	-	TGTGCCAGCAGCGTAGTCGGGAGCTCTGGAAACACCATATATTTT	CASSVVGSSGNTIYF
few	TRBV20-1	TRBJ1-6	TRBD1	TGCAGTGCTAGTCCAGGGGGGACTTCACCCCTCCACTTT	CSASPGGTSPLHF
few	TRBV6-5	TRBJ1-2	-	TGTGCCAGCAGTTACGCAGGGCAGAACTATGGCTACACCTTC	CASSYAGQNYGYTF
-	TRBV20-1	TRBJ1-4	TRBD1	TGCAGTGCTATGTTCTCCACAGGGGGCAACGAAAAACTGTTTTTT	CSAMFSTGGNEKLFF
few	TRBV29-1	TRBJ2-1	TRBD2	TGCAGCGTAAGCGGGAGCTCCTACAATGAGCAGTTCTTC	CSVSGSSYNEQFF
once	TRBV7-8	TRBJ2-1	-	TGTGCCAGCAGCGGCCGGGACGGAGACTACAATGAGCAGTTCTTC	CASSGRDGDYNEQFF